The TCR beta chain described here comes from a study of blood T cell repertoires in COVID-19 (dated by TCRdb to the early 2020s). Notes on the research overall: Samples from collaborators originated in the United States, Italy and Spain and spanned both the acute and convalescent phases of COVID-19. The sample metadata nearly always contained a de-identified subject ID, COVID-19 status, age in years and sex. The repertoires were released in a freely available public database intended as a resource for research on the immune response to SARS-CoV-2. The material from the prospective study consisted of cDNA or gDNA derived from T cells, B-cell-depleted T cells, or PBMCs. The dataset comprised deeply sampled blood TCRbeta repertoires from subjects exposed to, actively infected with, or recovered from COVID-19. Where HLA class I and class II types were available, the types were taken from metadata supplied by the sample provider, not from assay-based typing. The samples were drawn from the first 160 participants of the ongoing ImmuneRACE study and from 1,254 subjects provided by 6 global collaborators.

What the work shows at the level of the full study, not this receptor alone: The quantity of clinical and demographic metadata differed by source and by participant and was supplied without curation.

With regard to this clone: Its antigen is currently not known. The sample holds no much larger clone one base away, and base qualities are not on file.

V and J lose 0 bases and 0 bases, and a span of 13 bases separates them. CDR1 and CDR2 are drawn from the germline V gene: SGHRS, YFSETQ. From cysteine to phenylalanine, the CDR3 is 16 amino acids long. Only the CDR3 region is kept as DNA, spanning 48 bases read in frame from base 1. Whole blood was collected in K2EDTA tubes by collaborating institutions according to the institutions' own protocols. For TCRbeta analysis, collaborator samples were shipped as frozen whole blood, as isolated PBMCs, or as DNA extracted from either sample type. TCRbeta CDR3 regions were amplified from genomic DNA using the immunoSEQ Assay, a bias-controlled multiplex PCR. Per the source publication's procedure: The number of nucleated cells in each sample was estimated from the amplification of reference gene primers within the assay. To quantify the absolute abundance of each unique TCRbeta CDR3 rearrangement, sequence reads were collapsed and filtered. For each sample, productive Simpson clonality was calculated by taking the square root of Simpson's diversity index across productive rearrangements. Drawn from immuneACCESS, this table holds only the in-frame rearrangements with V and J called that TCRdb kept. Clones are partly lost; checked studies trace under half to an unresolved V gene and leave the rest unexplained. V and J calls and clone size are as listed in that table; D and trimming were resolved from the DNA. This sample gives around 190,000 clones in total; around 80% of them show up just once. About 13% of the sample belongs to the ten largest clones.

This sequence uses TRBV5-1 and TRBJ2-7; TRBD1 might be the D gene, on 5 matching bases. Sequences were obtained from peripheral blood. This clonotype was obtained from a human donor in a cohort sampled during active COVID-19. The CDR3 reads as follows: CASSLDKGITSYEQYF. The sequenced DNA: TGCGCCAGCAGCTTGGATAAGGGGATCACCTCCTACGAGCAGTACTTC. Reference TRBV5-1 and TRBJ2-7 proteins supply the regions before and after the CDR3; the full variable domain is: KAGVTQTPRYLIKTRGQQVTLSCSPISGHRSVSWYQQTPGQGLQFLFEYFSETQRNKGNFPGRFSGRQFSNSRSEMNVSTLELGDSALYLCASSLDKGITSYEQYFGPGTRLTVT.